Presented here are 3 T cell receptor beta chains from one specimen sequenced in a study of T cell changes during pregnancy in multiple sclerosis. The data were produced by immunoSEQ multiplex PCR, yet TCRdb's version contains in-frame clones alone and is incomplete. The sample comprises 25,000 to 35,000 clones, approximately 90% of which are singletons, and around 3.2% rests with the top ten. The specimen comprised CD4+ T cells from peripheral blood mononuclear cells, sampled in the first trimester of pregnancy. Every receptor here comes from a female donor in good health, enrolled as a control in a pregnancy study.

This clone has just one count. The chain joins TRBV6-1 to TRBJ2-2, with 7 bases fitting TRBD1. The CDR3 loop spans 15 amino acids. The ends lost 11 bases at V and 5 bases at J; junction bases unmatched: 14. Germline-derived CDR1 and CDR2 are MNHNS and SASEGT. The CDR3: CACKSPTGVTGELFF. The CDR3 nucleotides read TGTGCCTGCAAGAGTCCCACAGGGGTGACCGGGGAGCTGTTTTTT.

The V and J genes are TRBV6-5 and TRBJ2-1, with D possibly matching TRBD2 (5 bases). Germline CDR1 reads MNHEY; CDR2 reads SVGAGI. The V gene lost 8 bases and the J gene lost 5 bases, with 13 bases spanning the gap. The CDR3 length is 13 residues. The CDR3 protein is CASQDSRNNEQFF. The CDR3 DNA reads TGTGCCAGCCAGGACTCACGAAACAATGAGCAGTTCTTC.

The chain recombines TRBV7-6 with TRBJ2-1; D ambiguous. CDR3 length: 16 amino acids. Germline V gene sequence: CDR1 SGHVS, CDR2 FNYEAQ. Between the trimmed V and J ends, which lost 5 bases and 0 bases, there was a span of 14 bases. As DNA, the CDR3 is TGTGCCAGCAGCGAAGTGAGGTGGAGCTCCTACAATGAGCAGTTCTTC. Its protein is CASSEVRWSSYNEQFF. Drawing the rest from reference TRBV7-6 and TRBJ2-1, the complete variable domain is GAGVSQSPRYKVTKRGQDVALRCDPISGHVSLYWYRQALGQGPEFLTYFNYEAQQDKSGLPNDRFSAERPEGSISTLTIQRTEQRDSAMYRCASSEVRWSSYNEQFFGPGTRLTVL.